Listed here are 11 T cell receptor beta chains from one sample, sequenced in a study of blood T cell repertoires in COVID-19. Only in-frame clones appear in the TCRdb table, and some are missing; sequencing was by immunoSEQ multiplex PCR. The data hold some 200,000 clones, with about 88% observed a single time. Sequencing was performed on peripheral blood. These receptors were obtained from a man aged 35-49 years with active or convalescent COVID-19.

The chain recombines TRBV6-5 with TRBJ2-7, with 11 bases identical to TRBD1. Germline CDR1 MNHEY, CDR2 SVGAGI. This CDR3 has 15 residues. Germline trimming cut 6 bases from V and 0 bases from J; bases unmatched to any gene: 4. The CDR3 region has the DNA TGTGCCAGCAGCCACGGGACAGGGGGCTCCTACGAGCAGTACTTC. Translating it yields CASSHGTGGSYEQYF.

CDR3 region: CASSEDWGPTEAFF. DNA for the CDR3: TGTGCCAGCAGTGAAGACTGGGGGCCCACTGAAGCTTTCTTT. V usage is TRBV2 and J usage is TRBJ1-1; D might be TRBD1 (6 bases). V lost 1 base, J lost 4 bases, and 10 bases lay in between. Germline V gene sequence: CDR1 SNHLY, CDR2 FYNNEI. The CDR3 runs 14 residues.

The chain has TRBV11-2 and TRBJ2-7, with 12 bases aligning to TRBD1. Germline V gives CDR1 SGHAT, CDR2 FQNNGV. The CDR3 is made up of 17 amino acids. The V and J ends lost 0 bases and 5 bases, in that order; junction bases with no gene match: 8. CDR3 in DNA: TGTGCCAGCAGCTTAGATGGGACAGGGGGCGCGGGGAACGAGCAGTACTTC. This encodes CASSLDGTGGAGNEQYF.

The genes are TRBV7-3 and TRBJ2-6; the match to TRBD1 covers 7 bases. Trimming took 5 bases from V and 0 from J; bases not matched to a gene: 7. The CDR3 has 17 amino acids. Germline values: CDR1 SGHTA, CDR2 FQGTGA. CDR3 DNA: TGTGCCAGCAGCACCGGGACAGTCAGCTCTGGGGCCAACGTCCTGACTTTC. Protein product: CASSTGTVSSGANVLTF.

The V gene is TRBV7-5, the J gene TRBJ1-3; the listed D gene, TRBD1, was not tested against the DNA. TRBV7-5 is reported as a pseudogene. The CDR3 is made up of 17 amino acids. Written as DNA, the CDR3 is TGTGTCAGAAGCTTATGTCCCCAGCAGGCGACTGGAAACACCATATATTTT. This encodes CVRSLCPQQATGNTIYF.

The chain couples TRBV19 to TRBJ1-4; D is unclear. With 1 base removed from V and 5 bases from J, the gap between germline ends came to 8 bases. The length of the CDR3 is 14 residues. Per germline, CDR1 LNHDA and CDR2 SQIVND (reference sequence). CDR3 nucleotides: TGTGCCAGTAGTATAGCGACGGGAAATGAAAAACTGTTTTTT. Translating gives CASSIATGNEKLFF. Combining the CDR3 with reference TRBV19 and TRBJ1-4 gives the whole variable domain DGGITQSPKYLFRKEGQNVTLSCEQNLNHDAMYWYRQDPGQGLRLIYYSQIVNDFQKGDIAEGYSVSREKKESFPLTVTSAQKNPTAFYLCASSIATGNEKLFFGSGTQLSVL.

The chain employs TRBV28 and TRBJ2-5; D is possibly TRBD2 (6 bases). The V gene lost 6 bases and the J gene lost 4 bases, with 18 bases spanning the gap. The CDR3 contains 15 residues. Germline V CDR1 and CDR2: MDHEN, SYDVKM. The CDR3 loop is CASSPPRGKRETQYF. The CDR3 bases are TGTGCCAGCAGCCCCCCCCGGGGGAAACGAGAGACCCAGTACTTC.

The chain links TRBV5-1 to TRBJ2-7; the D gene is possibly TRBD2 (5 bases). The CDR3 sequence is 14 residues long. Trimming pared 3 bases from V and 0 bases from J, leaving 10 bases between. The germline V gene encodes CDR1 SGHRS and CDR2 YFSETQ. As DNA, the CDR3 is TGCGCCAGCAGCTCCGAGGGTGGCTCCTACGAGCAGTACTTC. It yields the protein CASSSEGGSYEQYF.

This rearrangement joins TRBV2 to TRBJ2-7; D gene unclear. V shed 7 bases and J shed 4 bases, with 5 bases lying between them. This CDR3 has 10 amino acids. The V gene's germline CDR1 is SNHLY and CDR2 FYNNEI. The CDR3 bases are TGTGCCAGCAAGAGGTACGAGCAGTACTTC. As protein: CASKRYEQYF.

The gene calls are TRBV4-1 and TRBJ1-1; TRBD1 aligns across 12 bases. The CDR3 runs 16 residues. V lost 3 bases, J lost 11 bases, and 13 bases stayed unmatched. CDR1 and CDR2 from the germline V gene are MGHRA and YSYEKL. CDR3 sequence: CASSHVPGQGASWAFF. The CDR3 region has the DNA TGCGCCAGCAGCCATGTCCCGGGACAGGGGGCCTCATGGGCTTTCTTT.

This chain links TRBV28 with TRBJ2-7, with a tentative D call TRBD1 (5 bases). The CDR3 extends over 12 amino acids. The germline gives CDR1 MDHEN, CDR2 SYDVKM. The V end was cut by 7 bases, the J end by 0 bases, with 7 bases between. DNA for the CDR3: TGTGCCAGCACGACAGTCTCCTACGAGCAGTACTTC. Translating it yields CASTTVSYEQYF. The whole variable domain, filled in from reference TRBV28 and TRBJ2-7, reads DVKVTQSSRYLVKRTGEKVFLECVQDMDHENMFWYRQDPGLGLRLIYFSYDVKMKEKGDIPEGYSVSREKKERFSLILESASTNQTSMYLCASTTVSYEQYFGPGTRLTVT.